Sequencing of this T cell receptor beta chain was carried out in a study of molecular identifiers for immune sequencing clone quantification. Germline CDR1 reads SEHNR; CDR2 reads FQNEAQ (reference sequence). This CDR3 spans 14 amino acids. V was shortened by 4 bases and J by 1 base, with 9 bases between the two germline ends. Ten or more counts support this clonotype. TCRdb analysed the PCR reads with MiXCR anew, one entry per CDR3 protein. The sample holds around 480,000 distinct CDR3 sequences; about 22% are singletons and the top ten take roughly 0.81%. The chain employs TRBV7-9 and TRBJ2-3; D gene ambiguous. Sequenced material: naive CD8+ T cells from blood, with Jurkat cell RNA spiked in. Subset noted: FACS-sorted CD8+CD4-CCR7+CD45RA+ naive T cells. The TCR comes from a human donor in good health. Some libraries in this study had Jurkat cell RNA spiked in. CDR3 in amino acids: CASSSIGRTDTQYF. CDR3 bases: TGTGCCAGCAGCTCGATAGGGCGCACAGATACGCAGTATTTT.